The rows below give T cell receptor beta chains drawn from one sample of a study of tumor-infiltrating lymphocytes in primary liver carcinoma. TCRdb itself ran the multiplex PCR reads through MiXCR, one entry per CDR3 protein. This table holds about 320,000 distinct CDR3 sequences, 50% to 70% found once. Sequencing was performed on peripheral blood. The receptors come from a man aged 40-49 years with primary liver carcinoma and hepatitis B virus infection. CDR3s include the opening cysteine and the closing phenylalanine or tryptophan. The D gene is left open where the match is weak. The size entry is marked missing in some rows and otherwise reads once, few, many or a size class.

D: TRBD2
V: TRBV20-1
length: 14
size: few
J: TRBJ2-1
CDR3: CSARAASGSNEQFF
DNA: TGCAGTGCCAGGGCGGCTAGCGGGAGCAATGAGCAGTTCTTC

D: NA
V: TRBV10-3
length: 12
size: few
J: TRBJ2-1
CDR3: CAIKGADNEQFF
DNA: TGTGCCATCAAGGGCGCAGACAATGAGCAGTTCTTC

D: NA
V: TRBV5-4
length: 14
size: NA
J: TRBJ2-3
CDR3: CATSSTSSTDTRYF
DNA: TGTGCCACCAGCTCGACTAGTAGCACAGATACGCGGTATTTT

D: TRBD1
V: TRBV10-3
length: 14
size: NA
J: TRBJ1-6
CDR3: CATSRQGGDSPLHF
DNA: TGTGCCACCAGTAGACAGGGGGGAGATTCACCCCTCCACTTT

D: NA
V: TRBV11-3
length: 16
size: NA
J: TRBJ1-1
CDR3: CASPPGAGAGYTEAIF
DNA: TGTGCCAGCCCTCCGGGGGCAGGGGCCGGATACACTGAAGCTATCTTT

D: NA
V: TRBV6-1
length: 15
size: NA
J: TRBJ2-3
CDR3: CASRPRGETTDTQYF
DNA: TGTGCCAGCAGGCCGCGCGGGGAGACCACCGATACGCAGTATTTT

D: TRBD1
V: TRBV28
length: 15
size: NA
J: TRBJ2-7
CDR3: CASSLPGTGVDEQYF
DNA: TGTGCCAGCAGTTTACCCGGGACAGGGGTGGACGAGCAGTACTTC

D: NA
V: TRBV25-1
length: 15
size: NA
J: TRBJ1-1
CDR3: CASSEYRATNTEAFF
DNA: TGTGCCAGCAGTGAATACCGGGCGACTAACACTGAAGCTTTCTTT

D: TRBD1
V: TRBV7-9
length: 15
size: few
J: TRBJ1-3
CDR3: CASRGQGASGNTIYF
DNA: TGTGCCAGTCGGGGACAGGGGGCCTCTGGAAACACCATATATTTT

D: TRBD1
V: TRBV6-1
length: 15
size: NA
J: TRBJ2-1
CDR3: CANSRTGTQYNEQFF
DNA: TGTGCCAACAGCCGGACAGGGACGCAGTACAACGAGCAGTTCTTC

D: NA
V: TRBV6-2/TRBV6-3
length: 13
size: once
J: TRBJ2-1
CDR3: CACTNGLYNKQFF
DNA: TGTGCCTGCACCAACGGACTATACAATAAGCAGTTCTTC

D: TRBD1
V: TRBV11-2
length: 19
size: NA
J: TRBJ2-1
CDR3: CASSLSRQGDPRGDNEQFF
DNA: TGTGCCAGCAGCCTGTCTCGACAGGGGGATCCAAGAGGGGACAATGAGCAGTTCTTC

D: TRBD2
V: TRBV7-9
length: 17
size: NA
J: TRBJ2-1
CDR3: CASSLAHGGGPHPEQFF
DNA: TGTGCCAGCAGCTTAGCGCATGGGGGAGGGCCACATCCTGAGCAGTTCTTC

D: NA
V: TRBV5-4
length: 17
size: NA
J: TRBJ2-2
CDR3: CASSLAGAGMNTGEPFF
DNA: TGTGCCAGCAGCTTGGCCGGGGCGGGAATGAACACCGGGGAGCCATTTTTT

D: NA
V: TRBV5-1
length: 14
size: NA
J: TRBJ2-2
CDR3: CTSSQSLNTGVLFF
DNA: TGCACCAGCAGCCAATCACTGAACACCGGGGTGCTGTTTTTT

D: NA
V: TRBV7-9
length: 13
size: NA
J: TRBJ1-2
CDR3: CASSPDAAYGYTF
DNA: TGTGCCAGCAGCCCCGACGCGGCCTATGGCTACACCTTC